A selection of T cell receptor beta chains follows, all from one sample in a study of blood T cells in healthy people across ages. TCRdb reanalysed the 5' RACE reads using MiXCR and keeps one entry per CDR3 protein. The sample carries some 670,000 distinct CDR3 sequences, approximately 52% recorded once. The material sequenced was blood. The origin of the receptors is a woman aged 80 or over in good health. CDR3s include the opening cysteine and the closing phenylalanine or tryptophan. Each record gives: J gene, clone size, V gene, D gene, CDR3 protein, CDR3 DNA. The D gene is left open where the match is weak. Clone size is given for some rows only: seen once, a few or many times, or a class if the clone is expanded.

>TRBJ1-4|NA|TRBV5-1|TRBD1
CASSPDRANEKLFF
TGCGCCAGCAGCCCGGACAGGGCTAATGAAAAACTGTTTTTT
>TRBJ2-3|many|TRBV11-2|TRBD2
CASSSLTSGDTQYF
TGTGCCAGCAGCTCACTGACTAGCGGGGATACGCAGTATTTT
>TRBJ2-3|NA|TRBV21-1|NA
CASSKDRGVNQDTQYF
TGTGCCAGCAGCAAGGACAGGGGAGTTAATCAAGATACGCAGTATTTT
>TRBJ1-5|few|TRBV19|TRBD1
CASSDRGRQPQHF
TGTGCCAGTAGTGACAGGGGTCGTCAGCCCCAGCATTTT
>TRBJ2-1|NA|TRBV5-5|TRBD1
CASSAGTGIYNEQFF
TGTGCCAGCAGTGCCGGGACAGGGATTTACAATGAGCAGTTCTTC
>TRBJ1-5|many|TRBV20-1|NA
CSALRGANGNQPQHF
TGCAGTGCCCTAAGGGGGGCGAACGGCAATCAGCCCCAGCATTTT
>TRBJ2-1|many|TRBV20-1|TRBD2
CSARAGGPGNEQFF
TGCAGTGCGCGAGCGGGGGGGCCAGGCAATGAGCAGTTCTTC
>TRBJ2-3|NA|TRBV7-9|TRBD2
CASSPRLAGKNADTQYF
TGTGCCAGCAGCCCTAGACTAGCGGGTAAAAACGCAGATACGCAGTATTTT
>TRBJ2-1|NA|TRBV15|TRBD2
CATRRSRAGGHGDEQFF
TGTGCCACCAGGCGATCCCGGGCGGGGGGGCATGGGGATGAGCAGTTCTTC
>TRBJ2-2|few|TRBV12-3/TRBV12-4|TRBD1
CASSYGTAGELFF
TGTGCCAGCAGTTACGGGACAGCCGGGGAGCTGTTTTTT
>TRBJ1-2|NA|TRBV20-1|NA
CSVGEDSYGYTF
TGCAGTGTTGGGGAGGACAGCTATGGCTACACCTTC
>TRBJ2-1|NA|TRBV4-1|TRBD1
CASSLDRGRVDEQFF
TGCGCCAGCAGCTTGGACAGGGGGCGCGTAGATGAGCAGTTCTTC
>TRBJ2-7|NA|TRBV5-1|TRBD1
CASLYGQGYEQYF
TGCGCCAGCCTGTATGGACAGGGGTACGAGCAGTACTTC
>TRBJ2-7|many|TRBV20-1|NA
CSARSGGASYEQYF
TGCAGTGCTAGATCGGGCGGGGCGAGCTACGAGCAGTACTTC
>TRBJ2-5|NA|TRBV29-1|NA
CSVEFSATFNEQYF
TGCAGCGTTGAATTCAGCGCTACCTTCAATGAGCAGTACTTC
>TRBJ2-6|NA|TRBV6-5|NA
CASSYSAAASGANVLTF
TGTGCCAGCAGTTACTCGGCAGCAGCCTCTGGGGCCAACGTCCTGACTTTC
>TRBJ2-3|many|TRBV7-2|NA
CASRSVWTDTQYF
TGTGCCAGCAGGTCGGTTTGGACAGATACGCAGTATTTT
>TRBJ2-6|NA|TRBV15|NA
CATSSGGSGANVLTF
TGTGCCACCAGCAGTGGCGGCTCTGGGGCCAACGTCCTGACTTTC
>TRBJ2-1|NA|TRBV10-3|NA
CAIRDGTYNEQFF
TGTGCCATCCGGGACGGAACCTACAATGAGCAGTTCTTC
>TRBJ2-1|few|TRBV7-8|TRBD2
CVAGANEQFF
TGTGTAGCGGGAGCCAATGAGCAGTTCTTC
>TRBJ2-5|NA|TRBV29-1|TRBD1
CSTDRGTETQYF
TGCAGCACGGACAGGGGAACGGAGACCCAGTACTTC
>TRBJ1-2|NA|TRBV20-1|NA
CSAGDTGYGYTF
TGCAGTGCAGGTGACACTGGCTATGGCTACACCTTC
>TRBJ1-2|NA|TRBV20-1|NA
CSASGNYGYTF
TGCAGTGCTAGTGGCAACTATGGCTACACCTTC
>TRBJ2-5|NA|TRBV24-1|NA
CAVSRRFQEAQYF
TGTGCCGTCTCGCGACGGTTTCAAGAGGCCCAGTACTTC
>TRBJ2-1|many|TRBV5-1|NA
CASSLDHNEQFF
TGCGCCAGCAGCTTGGACCACAATGAGCAGTTCTTC
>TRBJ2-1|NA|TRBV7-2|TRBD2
CASSLRRGGSYDEQFF
TGTGCCAGCAGCCTAAGGCGGGGGGGCTCCTACGATGAGCAGTTCTTC
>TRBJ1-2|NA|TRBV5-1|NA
CASSPQVPNYGYTF
TGCGCCAGCAGCCCGCAGGTCCCTAACTATGGCTACACCTTC
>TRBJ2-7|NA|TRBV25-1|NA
CASLGDSYEQYF
TGTGCCAGCCTTGGCGACTCCTACGAGCAGTACTTC
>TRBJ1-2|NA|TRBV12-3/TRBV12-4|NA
CASSIRGGAIYGYTF
TGTGCCAGCAGCATCCGGGGGGGCGCGATCTATGGCTACACCTTC
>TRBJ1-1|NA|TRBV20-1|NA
CSAPVAGRVTEAFF
TGCAGTGCCCCTGTCGCTGGGAGGGTCACTGAAGCTTTCTTT
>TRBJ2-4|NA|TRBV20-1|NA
CSARVAGALAKSIQYF
TGCAGTGCTAGGGTTGCGGGGGCACTAGCCAAAAGCATTCAGTACTTC
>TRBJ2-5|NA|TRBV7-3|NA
CASSLGYFEGSHEQYF
TGTGCCAGCAGCTTAGGATACTTCGAGGGGTCCCATGAGCAGTACTTC
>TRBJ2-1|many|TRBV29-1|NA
CSAGNNEQFF
TGCAGCGCGGGTAACAATGAGCAGTTCTTC
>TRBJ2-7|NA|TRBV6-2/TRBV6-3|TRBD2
CASSYGRGALNEQYF
TGTGCCAGCAGTTATGGGCGGGGGGCCCTTAATGAGCAGTACTTC
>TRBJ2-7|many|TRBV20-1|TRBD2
CSARDASGSWDEQYF
TGCAGTGCTAGAGATGCTAGCGGGAGTTGGGACGAGCAGTACTTC
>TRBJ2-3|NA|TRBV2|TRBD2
CASRGTSGDTQYF
TGTGCCAGCAGGGGGACTAGCGGGGATACGCAGTATTTT
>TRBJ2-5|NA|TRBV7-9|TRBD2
CASSSGLAGTETQYF
TGTGCCAGCAGTTCCGGACTAGCGGGGACGGAGACCCAGTACTTC
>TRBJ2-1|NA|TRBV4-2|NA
CASSQGLGTSGGDEQFF
TGTGCCAGCAGCCAGGGCCTCGGGACATCCGGAGGCGATGAGCAGTTCTTC
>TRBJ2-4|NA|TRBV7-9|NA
CASSSPRAKNIQYF
TGTGCCAGCAGCTCCCCGAGGGCCAAAAACATTCAGTACTTC
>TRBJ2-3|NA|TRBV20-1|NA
CSARLASTDTQYF
TGCAGTGCTCGCCTAGCTTCCACAGATACGCAGTATTTT
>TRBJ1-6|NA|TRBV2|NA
CACNEPPGEVSPLHF
TGTGCCTGCAACGAACCCCCTGGGGAGGTCTCACCCCTCCACTTT
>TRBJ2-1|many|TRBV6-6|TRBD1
CASSFLAGGNPFF
TGTGCCAGCAGTTTCTTAGCAGGGGGCAATCCGTTCTTC
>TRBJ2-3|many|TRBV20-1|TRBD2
CSASPGRAALADTQYF
TGCAGTGCTAGCCCCGGGAGGGCCGCTTTGGCAGATACGCAGTATTTT
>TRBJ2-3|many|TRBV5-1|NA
CASRILQFTDTQYF
TGCGCCAGCAGAATTCTTCAGTTCACAGATACGCAGTATTTT
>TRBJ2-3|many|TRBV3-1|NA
CASSQDSPSSDTQYF
TGTGCCAGCAGCCAAGACTCGCCTAGTTCAGATACGCAGTATTTT
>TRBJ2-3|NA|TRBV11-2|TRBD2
CASSPHRLLLAGSSTDTQYF
TGTGCCAGCAGCCCACACCGCCTTCTCCTAGCGGGGAGTAGCACAGATACGCAGTATTTT
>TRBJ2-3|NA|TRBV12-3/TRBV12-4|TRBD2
CASSRAGRAGTDTQYF
TGTGCCAGCAGCCGAGCAGGACGAGCGGGGACAGATACGCAGTATTTT
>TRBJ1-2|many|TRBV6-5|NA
CATKPYNNYGYTF
TGTGCCACCAAACCATATAACAACTATGGCTACACCTTC
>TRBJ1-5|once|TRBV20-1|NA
CSARDIRDNQPQHF
TGCAGTGCTAGAGATATCCGGGATAATCAGCCCCAGCATTTT
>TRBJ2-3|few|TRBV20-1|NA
CSARPRTGKDTQYF
TGCAGTGCTAGACCAAGGACCGGCAAAGATACGCAGTATTTT
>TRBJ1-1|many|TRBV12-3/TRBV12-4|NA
CASSLALGEAFF
TGTGCCAGCAGTTTAGCGCTCGGGGAAGCTTTCTTT
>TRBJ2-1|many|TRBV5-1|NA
CASSYNSGSSYNEQFF
TGCGCCAGCAGCTATAATAGCGGTAGCTCCTACAATGAGCAGTTCTTC
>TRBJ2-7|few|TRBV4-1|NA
CASSQDGDWYEQYF
TGCGCCAGCAGCCAAGATGGGGATTGGTACGAGCAGTACTTC
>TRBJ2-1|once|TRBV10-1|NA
CASSFYRTNYNEQFF
TGCGCCAGCAGTTTTTATAGGACAAACTACAATGAGCAGTTCTTC
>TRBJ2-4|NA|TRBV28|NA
CASSFQLPQGPKNIQYF
TGTGCCAGCAGTTTCCAACTACCCCAGGGGCCCAAAAACATTCAGTACTTC